This T cell receptor (beta chain) was sequenced in a study of cytomegalovirus exposure and HLA in healthy donors. Study conclusions and caveats: DRB1 had the most TCR associations and HLA-C the fewest, a later analysis found, with rates varying by HLA locus. Later analysis suggested most CMV-associated TCR beta chains were HLA-restricted. Fewer than 200 TCR beta chains were listed as cytomegalovirus-associated.

Per the germline V gene, CDR1 is SGHDT and CDR2 is YYEEEE. The V segment lost 4 bases and the J segment 4 bases; nucleotides outside the gene matches: 7. The CDR3 length is 16 residues. A remark on this clone: What it recognizes is unknown.

The PCR used 60 Vbeta and 13 Jbeta primers. Here immunoSEQ multiplex PCR was the method, and the copy in TCRdb shows in-frame clones only, minus some. Here the sample spans about 72,000 clones, more than 75% being singletons. Sequenced input: PBMCs. The chain is built from TRBV5-6 and TRBJ2-1; 11 nucleotides line up with TRBD2. This sequence originates from a man aged 18-30 years in good health and CMV-seronegative. CDR3 sequence (DNA): TGTGCCAGCAGCATAATGACTAGCGGGGCTTACAATGAGCAGTTCTTC. Residues: CASSIMTSGAYNEQFF.